The 3 T cell receptor beta chains below come from one sample, sequenced in a study of cytomegalovirus exposure and HLA in healthy donors. The PCR was carried out with 60 Vbeta primers and 13 Jbeta primers. TCRdb's table, derived via immunoSEQ multiplex PCR, lists solely in-frame clones and lacks some. The sample lists approximately 150,000 clones, roughly 80% occurring once. Sequencing was performed on PBMCs. The receptor source for this set is a woman aged 18-30 years in good health and CMV-seropositive.

The chain recombines TRBV6-5 with TRBJ2-7, with 9 bases matching TRBD2. After removal of 3 bases from V and 0 bases from J, the junction contained 6 bases not matched to a gene. The CDR3 is 16 residues long. CDR1 and CDR2 (germline): MNHEY, SVGAGI. CDR3 residues: CASSYSGGLSSYEQYF. CDR3 DNA sequence: TGTGCCAGCAGTTATAGCGGGGGCCTTAGCTCCTACGAGCAGTACTTC.

The chain couples TRBV19 to TRBJ2-7, with 9 positions matching TRBD1. The germline V gene has CDR1 LNHDA and CDR2 SQIVND (reference sequence). V lost 4 bases and J lost 1; bases outside the gene matches: 5. CDR3 length: 15 residues. CDR3 region: CASSRDRATSYEQYF. In nucleotides, the CDR3 is TGTGCCAGTAGTAGGGACAGGGCGACTTCCTACGAGCAGTACTTC.

This clone has a single count. The chain joins TRBV6-5 to TRBJ2-7, with 8 nucleotides matching TRBD1. Germline-derived CDR1 and CDR2 are MNHEY and SVGAGI. The CDR3 has 15 amino acids. Germline trimming cut 6 bases from V and 2 bases from J; bases unmatched to any gene: 9. In DNA, the CDR3 is TGTGCCAGCAGCCGACCGGGACAGGCAACCTACGAGCAGTACTTC. Protein sequence: CASSRPGQATYEQYF.